This T cell receptor beta chain was recovered during a study of blood T cell repertoires in COVID-19. CDR3 size: 16 residues. Germline CDR1 and CDR2: SGHDT and YYEEEE. After removal of 4 bases from V and 1 base from J, the junction contained 10 bases not matched to a gene. Original analysis: Scientists estimated how many nucleated cells there were by amplifying reference gene primers. Generated by immunoSEQ multiplex PCR, the TCRdb table keeps only in-frame clones and is missing some. V, J and clone size are those of that table, while D and trimming were read from the DNA. Among roughly 140,000 clones listed, 70% to 90% were seen once.

The V and J genes are TRBV5-6 and TRBJ1-2; 7 bases line up with TRBD1. This sequence was found in a man aged 55 to 70 with active or convalescent COVID-19. The sample taken for sequencing was peripheral blood. The CDR3 DNA reads TGTGCCAGCAGCCTATTACAGGGGTCACTTAACTATGGCTACACCTTC. It translates to CASSLLQGSLNYGYTF.